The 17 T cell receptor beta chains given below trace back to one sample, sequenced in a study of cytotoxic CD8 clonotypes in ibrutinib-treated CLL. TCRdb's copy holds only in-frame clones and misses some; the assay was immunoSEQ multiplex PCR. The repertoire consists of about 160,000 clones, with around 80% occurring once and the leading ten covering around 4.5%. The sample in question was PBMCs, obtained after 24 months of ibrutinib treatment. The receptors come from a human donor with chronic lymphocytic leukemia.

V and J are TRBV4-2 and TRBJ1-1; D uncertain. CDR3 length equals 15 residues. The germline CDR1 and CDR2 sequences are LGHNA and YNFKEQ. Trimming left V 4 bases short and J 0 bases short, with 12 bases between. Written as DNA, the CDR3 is TGTGCCAGCAGCCCCCGGACGGGCATGAACACTGAAGCTTTCTTT. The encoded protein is CASSPRTGMNTEAFF.

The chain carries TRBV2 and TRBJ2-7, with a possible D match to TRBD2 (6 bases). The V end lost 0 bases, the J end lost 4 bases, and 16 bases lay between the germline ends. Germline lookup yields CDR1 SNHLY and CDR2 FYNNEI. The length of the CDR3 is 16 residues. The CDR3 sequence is CASSEALGDSRYEQYF. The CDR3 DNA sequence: TGTGCCAGCAGTGAAGCGCTGGGGGACTCGCGGTACGAGCAGTACTTC.

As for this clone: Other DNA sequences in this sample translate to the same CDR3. The CDR3 bases are TGTGCCAGCAGCTTATTTATGAACACTGAAGCTTTCTTT. Its protein product is CASSLFMNTEAFF. The rearrangement links TRBV7-9 to TRBJ1-1, with D unresolved. With 2 bases removed from V and 0 bases from J, the gap between germline ends came to 4 bases. CDR1 is SEHNR, CDR2 FQNEAQ, per germline (reference sequence). There are 13 residues in the CDR3.

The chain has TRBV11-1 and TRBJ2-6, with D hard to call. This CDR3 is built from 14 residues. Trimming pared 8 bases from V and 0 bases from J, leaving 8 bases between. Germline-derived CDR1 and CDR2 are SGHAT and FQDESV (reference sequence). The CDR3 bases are TGTGCCAGCGGTCGGAACTCTGGGGCCAACGTCCTGACTTTC. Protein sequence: CASGRNSGANVLTF.

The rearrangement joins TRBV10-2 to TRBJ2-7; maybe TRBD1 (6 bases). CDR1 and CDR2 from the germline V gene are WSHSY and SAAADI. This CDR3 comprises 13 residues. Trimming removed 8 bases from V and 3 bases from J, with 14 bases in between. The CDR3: CASGRQAYYEQYF. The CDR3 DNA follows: TGCGCCAGCGGAAGACAGGCCTACTACGAGCAGTACTTC.

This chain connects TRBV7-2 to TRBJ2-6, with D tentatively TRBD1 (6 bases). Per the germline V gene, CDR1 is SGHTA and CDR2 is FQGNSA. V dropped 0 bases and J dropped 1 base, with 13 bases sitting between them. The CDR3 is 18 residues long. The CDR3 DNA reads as TGTGCCAGCAGCTTAGCGCCGACAGGTTCGTCTGGGGCCAACGTCCTGACTTTC. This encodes CASSLAPTGSSGANVLTF. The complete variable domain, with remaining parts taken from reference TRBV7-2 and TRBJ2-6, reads GAGVSQSPSNKVTEKGKDVELRCDPISGHTALYWYRQSLGQGLEFLIYFQGNSAPDKSGLPSDRFSAERTGGSVSTLTIQRTQQEDSAVYLCASSLAPTGSSGANVLTFGAGSRLTVL.

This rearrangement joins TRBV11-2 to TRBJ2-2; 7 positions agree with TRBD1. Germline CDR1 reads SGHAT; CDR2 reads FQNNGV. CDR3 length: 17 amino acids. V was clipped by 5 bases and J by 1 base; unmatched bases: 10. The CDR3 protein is CASSRIRGTRNTGELFF. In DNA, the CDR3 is TGTGCCAGCAGCCGAATCAGGGGGACAAGGAACACCGGGGAGCTGTTTTTT.

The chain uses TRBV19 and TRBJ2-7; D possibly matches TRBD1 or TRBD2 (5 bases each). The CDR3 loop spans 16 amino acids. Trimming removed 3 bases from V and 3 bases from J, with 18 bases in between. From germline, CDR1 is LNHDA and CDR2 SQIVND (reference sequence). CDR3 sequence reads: CASSIDGATIVYEQYF. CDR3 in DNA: TGTGCCAGTAGTATCGACGGGGCCACCATAGTCTACGAGCAGTACTTC.

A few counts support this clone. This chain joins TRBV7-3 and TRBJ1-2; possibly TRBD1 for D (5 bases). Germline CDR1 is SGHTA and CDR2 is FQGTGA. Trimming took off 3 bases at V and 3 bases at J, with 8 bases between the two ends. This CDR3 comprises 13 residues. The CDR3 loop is CASSFDRDYGYTF. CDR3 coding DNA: TGTGCCAGCAGCTTCGACAGAGACTATGGCTACACCTTC.

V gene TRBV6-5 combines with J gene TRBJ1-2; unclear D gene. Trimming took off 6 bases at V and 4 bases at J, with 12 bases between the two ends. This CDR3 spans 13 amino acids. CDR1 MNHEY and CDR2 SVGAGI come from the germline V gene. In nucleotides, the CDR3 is TGTGCCAGCAGGACGACAAGTAGCTATGGCTACACCTTC. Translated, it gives CASRTTSSYGYTF.

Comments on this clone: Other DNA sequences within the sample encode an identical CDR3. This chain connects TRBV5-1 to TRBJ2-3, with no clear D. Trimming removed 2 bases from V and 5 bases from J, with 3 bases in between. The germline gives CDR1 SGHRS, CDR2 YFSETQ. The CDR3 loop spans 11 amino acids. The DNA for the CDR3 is TGCGCCAGCAGCTTATTAGATACGCAGTATTTT. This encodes CASSLLDTQYF.

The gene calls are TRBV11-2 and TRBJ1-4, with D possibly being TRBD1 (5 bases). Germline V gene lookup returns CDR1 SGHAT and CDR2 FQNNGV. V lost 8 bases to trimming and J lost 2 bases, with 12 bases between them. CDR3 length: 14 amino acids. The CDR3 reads CASRSGWTNEKLFF. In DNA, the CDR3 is TGTGCCAGCCGGTCAGGGTGGACTAATGAAAAACTGTTTTTT.

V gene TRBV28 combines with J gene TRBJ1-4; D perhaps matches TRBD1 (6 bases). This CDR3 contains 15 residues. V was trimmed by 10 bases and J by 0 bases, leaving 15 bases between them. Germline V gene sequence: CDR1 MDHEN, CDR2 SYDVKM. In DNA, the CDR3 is TGTGCCACCTCGACAGGAGGGGCAACTAATGAAAAACTGTTTTTT. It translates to CATSTGGATNEKLFF.

The CDR3 nucleotides read TGTGCCAGCAGCCCGGGGTGGCAGCGTTATGGCTACACCTTC. Translating it yields CASSPGWQRYGYTF. This chain links TRBV6-5 with TRBJ1-2; unclear D gene. The CDR3 consists of 14 residues. V was clipped by 6 bases and J by 5 bases, with 16 bases between them. Germline V gene sequence: CDR1 MNHEY, CDR2 SVGAGI.

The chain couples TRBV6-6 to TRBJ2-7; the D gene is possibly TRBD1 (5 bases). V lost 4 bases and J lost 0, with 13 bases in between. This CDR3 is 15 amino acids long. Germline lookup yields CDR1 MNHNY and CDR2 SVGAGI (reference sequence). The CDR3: CASSSGHPPSYEQYF. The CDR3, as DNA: TGTGCCAGCAGTTCCGGACATCCACCCTCCTACGAGCAGTACTTC.

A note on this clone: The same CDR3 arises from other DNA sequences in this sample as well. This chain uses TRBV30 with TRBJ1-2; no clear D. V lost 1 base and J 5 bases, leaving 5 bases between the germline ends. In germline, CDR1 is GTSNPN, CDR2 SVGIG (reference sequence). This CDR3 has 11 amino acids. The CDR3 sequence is CAWSGGYGYTF. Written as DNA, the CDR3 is TGTGCCTGGAGTGGAGGATATGGCTACACCTTC.

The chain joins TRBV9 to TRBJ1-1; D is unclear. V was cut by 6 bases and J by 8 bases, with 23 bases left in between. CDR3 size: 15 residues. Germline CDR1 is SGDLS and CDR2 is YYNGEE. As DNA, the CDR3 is TGTGCCAGCACCTCACCCAAGGTAAGGGTAAGGGAAGCTTTCTTT. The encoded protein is CASTSPKVRVREAFF.